The 26 T cell receptor beta chains below come from one sample, sequenced in a study of blood T cell repertoires in COVID-19. Libraries were prepared by immunoSEQ multiplex PCR; TCRdb keeps only in-frame clonotypes and omits some of them. This sample has roughly 78,000 clones, with around nine tenths found just once. Input material: peripheral blood. The receptor set was obtained from a woman aged 60 to 75 with acute or convalescent COVID-19.

The gene calls are TRBV6-5 and TRBJ2-3; 8 bases fit TRBD1. This CDR3 spans 15 amino acids. V dropped 4 bases and J dropped 3; count of bases not matched to a gene: 6. Germline V lookup: CDR1 MNHEY, CDR2 SVGAGI. The CDR3 nucleotides read TGTGCCAGCAGTTCTCAGGGGGCTTGGACAGATACGCAGTATTTT. Residues: CASSSQGAWTDTQYF.

The V gene is TRBV6-6, the J gene TRBJ1-5; 8 bases agree with TRBD1. This CDR3 contains 15 residues. Germline V gene lookup returns CDR1 MNHNY and CDR2 SVGAGI (reference sequence). V lost 0 bases, J lost 7 bases, and 5 bases stayed unmatched. This CDR3 is CASSYSRTGRQPQHF. DNA for the CDR3: TGTGCCAGCAGTTACTCGAGGACAGGGAGGCAGCCCCAGCATTTT.

This chain joins TRBV7-2 and TRBJ2-1; 7 nucleotides line up with TRBD1. Per germline, CDR1 SGHTA and CDR2 FQGNSA. This CDR3 is built from 14 residues. Losses at the gene ends were 5 bases for V and 3 bases for J; bases not matched to a gene: 4. The CDR3 region has the DNA TGTGCCAGCAGCACCCGACAGGGCTACAATGAGCAGTTCTTC. It yields the protein CASSTRQGYNEQFF.

CDR3 nucleotides: TGTGCCAGCTCCCAAGGGACAGGGATGAACACTGAAGCTTTCTTT. Protein sequence: CASSQGTGMNTEAFF. The V and J genes are TRBV18 and TRBJ1-1, with TRBD1 matching 9 bases. J gave up 0 bases and V 6 bases, and 5 bases lay outside the gene matches. This CDR3 contains 15 residues. The germline gives CDR1 KGHSH, CDR2 LQKENI.

The sample holds one count of this clone. This rearrangement joins TRBV7-3 to TRBJ2-7; possibly TRBD2 for D (6 bases). V gave up 5 bases and J gave up 5 bases, with 10 bases separating them. The germline V gene has CDR1 SGHTA and CDR2 FQGTGA. The CDR3 contains 12 residues. The CDR3 DNA sequence: TGTGCCAGCAGCCCAACGGGGGACGAGCAGTACTTC. It encodes CASSPTGDEQYF. Variable domain in full (rest from reference TRBV7-3 and TRBJ2-7): GAGVSQTPSNKVTEKGKYVELRCDPISGHTALYWYRQSLGQGPEFLIYFQGTGAADDSGLPNDRFFAVRPEGSVSTLKIQRTERGDSAVYLCASSPTGDEQYFGPGTRLTVT.

The chain uses TRBV30 and TRBJ1-5, with a tentative D call TRBD1 (6 bases). CDR1 is GTSNPN, CDR2 SVGIG, per germline (reference sequence). CDR3 length: 14 residues. Trimming cost V 1 base and J 6 bases, with 13 bases left between them. CDR3 bases: TGTGCCTGGAGTGGGGAAGGGGGTCGTCAGCCCCAGCATTTT. Translation: CAWSGEGGRQPQHF.

The rearrangement uses TRBV7-9 and TRBJ1-2; D is unresolved. Germline V gene sequence: CDR1 SEHNR, CDR2 FQNEAQ (reference sequence). This CDR3 has 12 amino acids. Trimming removed 6 bases from V and 7 bases from J, with 12 bases in between. CDR3 in amino acids: CASSSESGGYTF. The CDR3 DNA reads TGTGCCAGCAGTTCTGAATCGGGTGGCTACACCTTC. The full variable domain, rest sourced from reference TRBV7-9 and TRBJ1-2, is DTGVSQNPRHKITKRGQNVTFRCDPISEHNRLYWYRQTLGQGPEFLTYFQNEAQLEKSRLLSDRFSAERPKGSFSTLEIQRTEQGDSAMYLCASSSESGGYTFGSGTRLTVV.

This clone is a singleton in its sample. This sequence joins TRBV28 and TRBJ1-4; D may be TRBD1 (5 bases). The CDR3 is made up of 14 amino acids. From germline, CDR1 is MDHEN and CDR2 SYDVKM. V was cut by 5 bases and J by 2 bases, with 9 bases left in between. The CDR3 region has the DNA TGTGCCAGCAGTGAGACAGTGACTAATGAAAAACTGTTTTTT. Its translation is CASSETVTNEKLFF.

CDR3: CASSPLGSNTGELFF. CDR3 DNA: TGTGCCAGCAGCCCCCTAGGAAGTAACACCGGGGAGCTGTTTTTT. The genes are TRBV7-2 and TRBJ2-2; no firm D call. The ends were cut back, 5 bases at V and 2 bases at J, with 12 bases in the middle. Per the germline V gene, CDR1 is SGHTA and CDR2 is FQGNSA. The CDR3 extends over 15 amino acids.

The rearrangement joins TRBV6-6 to TRBJ2-1, with 12 nucleotides matching TRBD2. In germline, CDR1 is MNHNY, CDR2 SVGAGI (reference sequence). The J segment lost 2 bases and the V segment lost 8 bases, leaving 7 bases of the junction unmatched. The CDR3 contains 16 residues. CDR3 protein: CASGTSGRNAYNEQFF. The CDR3 DNA follows: TGTGCCAGCGGAACTAGCGGGAGGAACGCCTACAATGAGCAGTTCTTC.

The chain employs TRBV4-3 and TRBJ2-3; 7 bases match TRBD2. V shed 1 base, J shed 3 bases, and the junction held 4 bases outside the gene matches. The CDR3 has 15 amino acids. Germline V gives CDR1 LGHNA, CDR2 YSLEER. The CDR3 sequence is CASSQVWGGTDTQYF. CDR3 nucleotide sequence: TGCGCCAGCAGCCAAGTATGGGGGGGGACAGATACGCAGTATTTT.

J is TRBJ1-2 and V is TRBV21-1; the table's D gene call, TRBD1, was not cross checked with the DNA. TRBV21-1 is described as a pseudogene. The CDR3 runs to 18 residues. CDR3 coding DNA: TGTGCCAGCAGCTTACAGCCCCGGGACAGGGAATTTCGTTGTGGCTACACCTTC. Translation gives CASSLQPRDREFRCGYTF.

The chain uses TRBV3-1 (or the pseudogene TRBV3-2) and TRBJ2-3; 13 positions match TRBD2. The CDR3 contains 16 residues. V was pared by 0 bases and J by 6 bases, with 3 bases of the junction left unmatched. From germline, CDR1 is LGHDT and CDR2 YNNKEL (reference sequence). In DNA form, the CDR3 reads TGTGCCAGCAGCCAAGAACTAGCGGGAGGGCGCGATACGCAGTATTTT. Translated: CASSQELAGGRDTQYF.

The V call is TRBV27, the J call TRBJ2-7; 9 bases are a match to TRBD2. The CDR3 consists of 14 residues. J was trimmed by 4 bases and V by 5 bases; bases with no gene match: 6. Germline V CDR1 and CDR2: MNHEY, SMNVEV (reference sequence). Written as DNA, the CDR3 is TGTGCCAGCAGTAGTAAGCGGGAGGAATACGAGCAGTACTTC. Translation: CASSSKREEYEQYF.

The chain combines TRBV5-1 with TRBJ1-2; D is uncertain. The CDR3 totals 12 residues. V gave up 4 bases and J gave up 4 bases, with 8 bases separating them. Germline CDR1 and CDR2: SGHRS and YFSETQ. Written as DNA, the CDR3 is TGCGCCAGCAGCGTCGACATCTATGGCTACACCTTC. Translated: CASSVDIYGYTF.

This clone has only one observation. J is TRBJ2-2 and V is TRBV6-5; D unclear. CDR1 is MNHEY and CDR2 is SVGAGI in the germline V gene. V dropped 5 bases and J dropped 5 bases, with 12 bases sitting between them. The CDR3 is made up of 14 amino acids. This CDR3 is CASSSRGGTGELFF. The DNA for the CDR3 is TGTGCCAGCAGTAGCCGAGGTGGTACCGGGGAGCTGTTTTTT.

This chain links TRBV27 with TRBJ2-7, with 10 bases that match TRBD2. CDR1 and CDR2 (germline): MNHEY, SMNVEV (reference sequence). With V trimmed by 4 bases and J by 3 bases, 15 bases remained unmatched. This CDR3 contains 18 residues. CDR3 residues: CASSSVPVGLAGVYEQYF. In DNA, the CDR3 is TGTGCCAGCAGTTCTGTGCCCGTGGGGCTAGCGGGGGTCTACGAGCAGTACTTC.

V gene TRBV20-1 combines with J gene TRBJ2-1, with TRBD2 identical over 10 bases. The CDR3 consists of 17 residues. After removal of 3 bases from V and 3 bases from J, the junction contained 11 bases not matched to a gene. Per the germline V gene, CDR1 is DFQATT and CDR2 is SNEGSKA (reference sequence). CDR3 sequence reads: CSASPSGSYVGYNEQFF. CDR3 nucleotide sequence: TGCAGTGCTAGTCCTAGCGGGAGTTATGTTGGCTACAATGAGCAGTTCTTC.

This clone was picked up one time. This same CDR3 is encoded by further DNA sequences in the sample. This chain joins TRBV6-5 and TRBJ1-2; TRBD1 aligns across 8 bases. This CDR3 region has 13 residues. Germline CDR1 MNHEY, CDR2 SVGAGI. The junction had 7 bases not matched to a gene; V was cut back by 8 bases and J by 5 bases. CDR3 protein: CASRQGAWYGYTF. The DNA of the CDR3 is TGTGCCAGCCGGCAGGGGGCTTGGTATGGCTACACCTTC.

This clone was seen a few times. The chain joins TRBV7-3 to TRBJ1-2, with 7 nucleotides matching TRBD1. The V and J ends lost 6 bases and 6 bases, in that order; junction bases with no gene match: 13. The V gene's germline CDR1 is SGHTA and CDR2 FQGTGA. The CDR3 consists of 15 residues. The CDR3 sequence is CASRPRVVGGDGYTF. The CDR3 region has the DNA TGTGCCAGCAGGCCCCGAGTTGTAGGGGGCGATGGCTACACCTTC.

V and J are TRBV27 and TRBJ2-7; 7 bases align to TRBD1. Per germline, CDR1 MNHEY and CDR2 SMNVEV (reference sequence). The CDR3 totals 15 residues. J was trimmed by 0 bases and V by 4 bases; bases with no gene match: 6. The chain's CDR3 is CASSSSHRGSYEQYF. CDR3 nucleotides: TGTGCCAGCAGTTCTTCCCACAGGGGCTCCTACGAGCAGTACTTC.

The chain joins TRBV24-1 to TRBJ1-5, with TRBD1 matching 8 bases. Germline CDR1 KGHDR, CDR2 SFDVKD. The CDR3 covers 14 residues. The V gene end was trimmed by 10 bases and the J gene end by 0 bases; junction bases not matched to a gene: 4. The CDR3 loop reads CATQGASSNQPQHF. The CDR3 nucleotides are TGTGCCACTCAGGGGGCGAGTAGCAATCAGCCCCAGCATTTT.

The CDR3 DNA reads TGTGCCAGCAGCTTGTTCGTCACAGGGGGCTTCGACGAGCAGTACTTC. This translates into CASSLFVTGGFDEQYF. J is TRBJ2-7 and V is TRBV5-6; the match to TRBD1 covers 9 bases. Germline CDR1 reads SGHDT; CDR2 reads YYEEEE. The CDR3 length is 16 residues. V shed 1 base, J shed 5 bases, and the junction held 10 bases outside the gene matches.

The V and J genes are TRBV19 and TRBJ2-3, with a possible D match to TRBD1 (5 bases). V lost 4 bases, J lost 6 bases, and 8 bases lay in between. This CDR3 is built from 12 residues. CDR1 is LNHDA, CDR2 SQIVND, per germline (reference sequence). The CDR3 sequence is CASSTQADTQYF. For the CDR3, the DNA is TGTGCCAGTAGTACACAGGCGGATACGCAGTATTTT.

The CDR3 sequence is CASSPGARYEQYF. DNA of the CDR3: TGTGCCAGCAGCCCAGGGGCCCGTTACGAGCAGTACTTC. The V and J genes are TRBV7-2 and TRBJ2-7, with D maybe TRBD1 (6 bases). Germline CDR1 reads SGHTA; CDR2 reads FQGNSA. The V and J ends lost 5 bases and 4 bases respectively, with 12 bases between them. CDR3 size: 13 residues.

The chain has TRBV25-1 and TRBJ2-5; 7 bases align to TRBD1. Germline loops: CDR1 MGHDK, CDR2 SYGVNS. The J segment lost 3 bases and the V segment lost 3 bases, leaving 10 bases of the junction unmatched. The CDR3 has 16 amino acids. The CDR3 reads CASSDHGTVAKETQYF. In nucleotides, the CDR3 is TGTGCCAGCAGTGATCACGGGACAGTGGCAAAAGAGACCCAGTACTTC.